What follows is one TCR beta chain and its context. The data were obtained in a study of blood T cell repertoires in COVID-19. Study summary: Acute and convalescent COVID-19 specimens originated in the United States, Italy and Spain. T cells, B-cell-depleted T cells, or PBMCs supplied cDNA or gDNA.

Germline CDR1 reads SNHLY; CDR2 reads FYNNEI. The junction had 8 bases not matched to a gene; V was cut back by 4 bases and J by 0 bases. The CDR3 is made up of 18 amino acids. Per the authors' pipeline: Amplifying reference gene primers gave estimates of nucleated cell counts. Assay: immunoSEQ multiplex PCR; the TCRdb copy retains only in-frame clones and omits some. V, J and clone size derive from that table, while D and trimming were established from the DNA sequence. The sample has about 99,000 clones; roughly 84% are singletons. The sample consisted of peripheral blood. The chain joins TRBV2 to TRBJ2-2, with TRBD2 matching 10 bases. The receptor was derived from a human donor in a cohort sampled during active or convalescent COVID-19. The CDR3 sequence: CASSVRSSGGPNTGELFF. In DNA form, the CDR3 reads TGTGCCAGCAGTGTTCGGTCTAGCGGGGGACCGAACACCGGGGAGCTGTTTTTT.